This T cell receptor (beta chain) was observed in a study of human T cells and chemical hapten exposure. Each CDR3 protein gets one entry after TCRdb re-called the RACE reads with MiXCR. The sample consists of roughly 200,000 distinct CDR3 sequences, around a quarter of them appearing once. Time point noted: patch test 3, about 24 weeks after DPC sensitization. Specified treatment: therapeutic diphenylcyclopropenone sensitization with weekly scalp DPC. This receptor was taken from a woman aged 40 to 50 with alopecia areata. Some clones in this sample may be carry-over from other donors' samples. The source material was whole blood, sampled in connection with sensitization to the hapten diphenylcyclopropenone (DPC).

CDR3 DNA sequence: TGTGCCAGCGGACGACTAGCGGGACTACAAGGGGCCGGGGAGCTGTTTTTT. It encodes CASGRLAGLQGAGELFF. This chain links TRBV27 with TRBJ2-2, with 11 bases lining up with TRBD2. This CDR3 comprises 17 residues. Trimming removed 8 bases from V and 6 bases from J; junction bases left unmatched: 14. Germline values: CDR1 MNHEY, CDR2 SMNVEV (reference sequence).